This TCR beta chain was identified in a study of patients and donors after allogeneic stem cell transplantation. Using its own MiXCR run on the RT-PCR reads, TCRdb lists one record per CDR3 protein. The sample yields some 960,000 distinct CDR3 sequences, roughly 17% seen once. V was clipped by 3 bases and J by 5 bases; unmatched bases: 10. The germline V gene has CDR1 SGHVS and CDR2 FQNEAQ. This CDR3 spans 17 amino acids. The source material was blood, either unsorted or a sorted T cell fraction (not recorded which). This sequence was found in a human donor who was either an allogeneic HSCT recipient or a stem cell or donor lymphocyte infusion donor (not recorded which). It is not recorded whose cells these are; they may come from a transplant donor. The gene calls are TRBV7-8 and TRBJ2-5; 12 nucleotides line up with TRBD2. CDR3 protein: CASSLQELAGGGETQYF. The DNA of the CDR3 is TGTGCCAGCAGCTTGCAAGAACTAGCGGGGGGTGGGGAGACCCAGTACTTC. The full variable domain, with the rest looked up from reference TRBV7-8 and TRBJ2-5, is GAGVSQSPRYKVAKRGQDVALRCDPISGHVSLFWYQQALGQGPEFLTYFQNEAQLDKSGLPSDRFFAERPEGSVSTLKIQRTQQEDSAVYLCASSLQELAGGGETQYFGPGTRLLVL.